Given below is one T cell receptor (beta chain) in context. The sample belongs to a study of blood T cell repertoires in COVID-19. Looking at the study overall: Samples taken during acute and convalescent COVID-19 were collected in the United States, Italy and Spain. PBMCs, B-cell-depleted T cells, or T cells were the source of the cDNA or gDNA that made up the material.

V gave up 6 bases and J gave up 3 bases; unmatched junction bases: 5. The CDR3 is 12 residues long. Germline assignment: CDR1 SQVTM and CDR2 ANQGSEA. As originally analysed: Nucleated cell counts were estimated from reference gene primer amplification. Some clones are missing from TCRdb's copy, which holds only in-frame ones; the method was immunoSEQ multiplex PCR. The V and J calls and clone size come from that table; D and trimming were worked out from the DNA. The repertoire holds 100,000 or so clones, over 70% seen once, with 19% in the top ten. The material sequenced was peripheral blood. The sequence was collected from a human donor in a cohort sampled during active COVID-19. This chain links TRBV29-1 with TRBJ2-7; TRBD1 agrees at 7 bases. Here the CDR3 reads CSVTGTVYEQYF. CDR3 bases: TGCAGCGTCACCGGGACAGTCTACGAGCAGTACTTC.